This TCR beta chain was captured in a study of shared clonotypes between healthy human individuals. Study-level results: The authors expected sequencing depth to affect clonotype sharing among donors. Across several donors, naive CD4 shared approximately 4.5%, naive CD8 over 3%, memory CD4 more than 2%, memory CD8 around 0.42%.

In the case of this clone: Its target is not known.

It was into CD45RA+ naive and CD45RA-negative memory subsets that the CD4+ cells were split. Using about 190 ng DNA, approximately 30,000 T cell genomes, the sorted-subset replicate PCRs were run. Assay: immunoSEQ multiplex PCR; the TCRdb copy retains only in-frame clones and omits some. The table shows approximately 500,000 clones, with about 96% occurring only once. This CDR3 comprises 15 residues. Germline-derived CDR1 and CDR2 are SGHRS and YFSETQ. V lost 0 bases, J lost 4 bases, and 13 bases lay in between. The chain is built from TRBV5-1 and TRBJ1-1; TRBD1 might be the D (5 bases). Sequenced: naive CD4+ T cells sorted from blood. Sample subset: CD45RA+ positively selected. This TCR came from a woman in her twenties or thirties in good health. CDR3 coding DNA: TGCGCCAGCAGCTTGGGAGTCGTGGGGGGCACTGAAGCTTTCTTT. Its translation: CASSLGVVGGTEAFF. The variable domain in full, completed from reference TRBV5-1 and TRBJ1-1, reads KAGVTQTPRYLIKTRGQQVTLSCSPISGHRSVSWYQQTPGQGLQFLFEYFSETQRNKGNFPGRFSGRQFSNSRSEMNVSTLELGDSALYLCASSLGVVGGTEAFFGQGTRLTVV.